This TCR beta chain is from a study of T cell repertoires in cytomegalovirus infection. TCRdb analysed the reads with MiXCR anew, one entry per CDR3 protein. The data hold 680,000 or so distinct CDR3 sequences, with about 40% observed a single time. This clonotype appeared a single time. The V gene's germline CDR1 is MNHGY and CDR2 SAAAGT. Deletions cut 7 bases from V and 5 bases from J, with 15 bases between. The CDR3 loop spans 13 amino acids. Specimen: PBMCs. The source of this sequence is a human donor in good health (CMV status not recorded). Some clones in this sample may be carry-over from other donors' samples. The rearrangement joins TRBV6-8 to TRBJ2-7; D not resolved. The CDR3 region has the DNA TGTGCCAGCACAATTGGGGAAGGCGACGAGCAGTACTTC. Protein product: CASTIGEGDEQYF.